This entry lists 22 T cell receptor beta chains sequenced from one sample in a study of blood T cell repertoires in COVID-19. Sequencing was performed with immunoSEQ multiplex PCR; in TCRdb, only in-frame clones are kept and a portion is missing. The sample consists of around 100,000 clones, around 85% of them appearing once. The sample taken for sequencing was peripheral blood. Every receptor here comes from a human donor in a cohort sampled during active COVID-19.

This rearrangement joins TRBV6-5 to TRBJ2-1; 7 bases align to TRBD1. With V trimmed by 6 bases and J by 7 bases, 12 bases remained unmatched. CDR1 and CDR2 from the germline V gene are MNHEY and SVGAGI. CDR3 length equals 15 residues. This chain's CDR3 is CASSPRDSEGNEQFF. The CDR3 nucleotides are TGTGCCAGCAGCCCCCGGGACAGCGAAGGGAATGAGCAGTTCTTC.

The CDR3 DNA sequence: TGTGCCAGCAGTGCTGAGGGGGTAGTCTGGGATGAGCAGTTCTTC. Encoded protein: CASSAEGVVWDEQFF. The chain recombines TRBV2 with TRBJ2-1; D might be TRBD1 (6 bases). With 4 bases removed from V and 8 bases from J, the gap between germline ends came to 18 bases. This CDR3 is 15 amino acids long. Germline V gene data show CDR1 as SNHLY and CDR2 as FYNNEI.

This sequence joins TRBV14 and TRBJ2-1; TRBD1 aligns across 9 bases. This CDR3 has 16 residues. V shed 8 bases, J shed 0 bases, and the junction held 8 bases outside the gene matches. Germline CDR1 and CDR2: SGHDN and FVKESK. CDR3 sequence: CASQLTGGYSYNEQFF. The CDR3 DNA reads TGTGCCAGCCAATTAACAGGGGGCTACTCCTACAATGAGCAGTTCTTC.

The rearrangement joins TRBV6-6 to TRBJ1-6; D remains unclear. Germline-derived CDR1 and CDR2 are MNHNY and SVGAGI (reference sequence). V lost 6 bases to trimming and J lost 9 bases, with 12 bases between them. This CDR3 has 13 amino acids. The CDR3: CASSVGRGSPLHF. DNA of the CDR3: TGTGCCAGCAGCGTGGGCCGGGGTTCACCCCTCCACTTT.

The gene calls are TRBV10-3 and TRBJ1-3; 8 bases are shared with TRBD1. The CDR3 spans 14 residues. Germline CDR1 and CDR2: ENHRY and SYGVKD. V lost 5 bases, J lost 0 bases, and 0 bases stayed unmatched. CDR3 DNA sequence: TGTGCCATCAGTACAGGGGGCTCTGGAAACACCATATATTTT. This translates into CAISTGGSGNTIYF.

This chain's CDR3 is CASSQGAENTIYF. The CDR3 nucleotides read TGTGCCAGCAGCCAGGGGGCCGAAAACACCATATATTTT. The V gene is TRBV5-5, the J gene TRBJ1-3, with 8 positions matching TRBD1. CDR3 size: 13 residues. Trimming cost V 4 bases and J 6 bases; bases outside gene matches: 3. CDR1 and CDR2 from the germline V gene are SGHKS and YYEKEE (reference sequence).

The chain has TRBV5-4 and TRBJ1-1, with 7 bases identical to TRBD1. CDR3 length: 13 residues. V trimming: 4 bases; J trimming: 3 bases; junction bases outside the gene matches: 3. The germline V gene encodes CDR1 SGHNT and CDR2 YYREEE (reference sequence). The CDR3 loop is CASSGDRHTEAFF. The CDR3, as DNA: TGTGCCAGCAGCGGGGACAGACACACTGAAGCTTTCTTT.

This chain links TRBV10-3 with TRBJ2-5; 11 nucleotides line up with TRBD2. The CDR3 runs 15 residues. Germline trimming cut 6 bases from V and 5 bases from J; bases unmatched to any gene: 8. Germline CDR1 reads ENHRY; CDR2 reads SYGVKD. CDR3 amino acids: CAISILAGDVETQYF. CDR3 nucleotides: TGTGCCATCAGCATACTAGCGGGGGATGTCGAGACCCAGTACTTC.

V is TRBV3-1 (or the pseudogene TRBV3-2) and J is TRBJ1-1; TRBD1 is a possible D gene (5 bases). Trimming took 0 bases from V and 10 from J, leaving 15 bases between them. Germline V gives CDR1 LGHDT, CDR2 YNNKEL (reference sequence). CDR3 length equals 14 residues. For the CDR3, the DNA is TGTGCCAGCAGCCAAGATATCGGGGGAGTGGGAGCTTTCTTT. Translated: CASSQDIGGVGAFF.

CDR3 sequence: CASSLRQGNYGYTF. In nucleotides, the CDR3 is TGTGCCAGCAGCCTACGACAGGGGAACTATGGCTACACCTTC. The chain uses TRBV7-2 and TRBJ1-2, with 8 bases lining up with TRBD1. Germline CDR1 is SGHTA and CDR2 is FQGNSA. The length of the CDR3 is 14 residues. Losses at the gene ends were 5 bases for V and 2 bases for J; bases not matched to a gene: 4.

The V and J genes are TRBV2 and TRBJ1-2; D not certain. The V end lost 8 bases, the J end lost 2 bases, and 12 bases lay between the germline ends. The CDR3 totals 13 residues. CDR1 and CDR2 (germline): SNHLY, FYNNEI. The CDR3 is CASRAGMNYGYTF. CDR3 coding DNA: TGTGCCAGCCGGGCGGGTATGAACTATGGCTACACCTTC. The full variable domain, its missing parts supplied by reference TRBV2 and TRBJ1-2, is EPEVTQTPSHQVTQMGQEVILRCVPISNHLYFYWYRQILGQKVEFLVSFYNNEISEKSEIFDDQFSVERPDGSNFTLKIRSTKLEDSAMYFCASRAGMNYGYTFGSGTRLTVV.

The chain links TRBV10-3 to TRBJ1-4; 8 bases agree with TRBD1. The CDR3 spans 16 residues. J gave up 6 bases and V 3 bases, and 9 bases lay outside the gene matches. Germline assignment: CDR1 ENHRY and CDR2 SYGVKD. The DNA of the CDR3 is TGTGCCATCAGTGACCCACGGACAGGGTCAGATGAAAAACTGTTTTTT. It yields the protein CAISDPRTGSDEKLFF.

V gene TRBV10-3 combines with J gene TRBJ1-6, with 9 bases fitting TRBD1. There are 12 residues in the CDR3. J was trimmed by 6 bases and V by 11 bases; bases with no gene match: 2. Germline CDR1 is ENHRY and CDR2 is SYGVKD. CDR3 in amino acids: CASTGGNSPLHF. The CDR3 bases are TGTGCCTCGACAGGGGGTAATTCACCCCTCCACTTT.

This clone showed up just once. The chain links TRBV19 to TRBJ1-5, with D perhaps matching TRBD1 (6 bases). The CDR3 contains 14 residues. Looked up from germline, CDR1 is LNHDA and CDR2 is SQIVND (reference sequence). Between the trimmed V and J ends, which lost 3 bases and 6 bases, there was a span of 12 bases. This CDR3 is CASSIGSRGQPQHF. In DNA form, the CDR3 reads TGTGCCAGTAGTATCGGGTCCAGGGGTCAGCCCCAGCATTTT.

The rearrangement links TRBV7-9 to TRBJ2-1, with 7 bases fitting TRBD1. CDR1 is SEHNR, CDR2 FQNEAQ, per germline (reference sequence). This CDR3 comprises 16 residues. V lost 1 base and J lost 3; bases outside the gene matches: 6. The CDR3 loop reads CASSLGGGANYNEQFF. In nucleotides, the CDR3 is TGTGCCAGCAGCTTAGGAGGGGGCGCGAACTACAATGAGCAGTTCTTC.

The V call is TRBV12-5, the J call TRBJ2-1; TRBD1 matches 7 bases. This CDR3 contains 15 residues. J lost 3 bases, V lost 2 bases, and 4 bases had no gene match. Germline CDR1 is LGHNT and CDR2 is FRNRAP. The CDR3 region is CASGLPQGIYNEQFF. CDR3 bases: TGTGCTAGTGGTTTGCCACAGGGGATCTACAATGAGCAGTTCTTC.

The chain couples TRBV7-3 to TRBJ2-2; 9 bases fit TRBD1. Germline CDR1 SGHTA, CDR2 FQGTGA. The CDR3 spans 17 residues. V lost 3 bases and J lost 4; bases outside the gene matches: 9. The CDR3 spells CASSLTGTGQSTGELFF. CDR3 nucleotides: TGTGCCAGCAGCTTGACAGGGACAGGGCAGAGCACCGGGGAGCTGTTTTTT.

V is TRBV7-3 and J is TRBJ2-3; TRBD2 matches at 11 bases. CDR1 is SGHTA and CDR2 is FQGTGA in the germline V gene. Trimming cost V 5 bases and J 2 bases; bases outside gene matches: 3. CDR3 length: 15 amino acids. CDR3 residues: CASSVAGGNTDTQYF. DNA for the CDR3: TGTGCCAGCAGCGTAGCGGGGGGGAACACAGATACGCAGTATTTT.

This chain uses TRBV19 with TRBJ1-1; no clear D. The germline gives CDR1 LNHDA, CDR2 SQIVND (reference sequence). The CDR3 is 14 residues long. V was clipped by 5 bases and J by 2 bases, with 12 bases between them. CDR3 residues: CASSVGRGNTEAFF. The DNA for the CDR3 is TGTGCCAGTAGTGTTGGACGGGGAAACACTGAAGCTTTCTTT.

The chain couples TRBV5-1 to TRBJ2-7, with 7 bases that match TRBD1. The germline gives CDR1 SGHRS, CDR2 YFSETQ. Germline trimming cut 2 bases from V and 5 bases from J; bases unmatched to any gene: 7. The CDR3 consists of 14 residues. DNA of the CDR3: TGCGCCAGCAGCTTCCGTGCCAGGGGGAACGAGCAGTACTTC. Translating gives CASSFRARGNEQYF.

The chain is built from TRBV3-1 (or the pseudogene TRBV3-2) and TRBJ1-6; the D is unclear. The V gene lost 4 bases and the J gene lost 6 bases, with 7 bases spanning the gap. Germline V CDR1 and CDR2: LGHDT, YNNKEL (reference sequence). The length of the CDR3 is 13 residues. CDR3 DNA sequence: TGTGCCAGCAGCCCCCAGGTTAATTCACCCCTCCACTTT. Translated: CASSPQVNSPLHF.

This clone was detected a few times. V is TRBV12-3 or TRBV12-4 and J is TRBJ1-1, with D hard to call. V was clipped by 6 bases and J by 5 bases, with 13 bases between them. The CDR3 has 13 residues. The CDR3 loop reads CASSYLIKTEAFF. CDR3 nucleotide sequence: TGTGCCAGCAGCTACCTAATAAAAACTGAAGCTTTCTTT.